This T cell receptor (beta chain) was recovered during a study of cytomegalovirus exposure and HLA in healthy donors. Study-wide findings and caveats: TRBV6-2, TRBV6-3 and some other V segments were unresolvable in 87-base-pair reads. There were fewer than 200 TCR beta chains listed as cytomegalovirus-associated.

On this clone: Its matching antigen is unknown.

PCR primers comprised 60 Vbeta and 13 Jbeta primers. Clones were sequenced by immunoSEQ multiplex PCR, and TCRdb holds only the in-frame ones, with some missing. The sample records about 160,000 clones, roughly 82% being singletons. Germline values: CDR1 SGDLS, CDR2 YYNGEE. This CDR3 region has 13 residues. The germline V and J ends were trimmed by 7 bases and 5 bases, with 15 bases remaining between them. The chain recombines TRBV9 with TRBJ2-5; D possibly corresponds to TRBD1 (6 bases). The sequenced sample consisted of PBMCs. The origin of this receptor is a man in his fifties in good health and CMV-seropositive. The CDR3 protein is CASLLWGRETQYF. The CDR3 nucleotides are TGTGCCAGCCTCCTCTGGGGGCGCGAGACCCAGTACTTC.